The sequence of this T cell receptor (beta chain) was determined in a study of cytomegalovirus exposure and HLA in healthy donors. Study summary: Earlier findings included about 120 million unique TCR beta sequences obtained from approximately 170 million T cells.

Study-wide points: Likely technical artifact: a cluster of highly shared sequence variants. Productive rates of about 87% or about 30% were seen for most TCR beta V segments in an earlier analysis.

This CDR3 contains 19 residues. Trimming stripped 0 bases from V and 0 bases from J, with 15 bases between. In germline, CDR1 is SEHNR, CDR2 FQNEAQ (reference sequence). Primers included in the PCR were 60 Vbeta and 13 Jbeta primers. Study processing details: Counted up in a later analysis, unique TCR beta chains came to roughly 80 million, with around 11 million shared. Libraries were prepared by immunoSEQ multiplex PCR; TCRdb keeps only in-frame clonotypes and omits some of them. V, J and clone size are taken as reported in that table, and D and trimming were inferred from the DNA itself. The table lists around 130,000 clones, 70% to 85% of them singletons. A word on this clone: Its matching antigen is unknown.

The material sequenced was PBMCs. The genes are TRBV7-9 and TRBJ1-6; possibly TRBD1 for D (6 bases). The TCR originated in a man younger than 35 in good health and CMV-seropositive. CDR3 nucleotide sequence: TGTGCCAGCAGCTTAGCGGGCAGGGGCGGTAGCTCCTATAATTCACCCCTCCACTTT. It yields the protein CASSLAGRGGSSYNSPLHF. Together with reference TRBV7-9 and TRBJ1-6, the CDR3 gives the full variable domain: DTGVSQNPRHKITKRGQNVTFRCDPISEHNRLYWYRQTLGQGPEFLTYFQNEAQLEKSRLLSDRFSAERPKGSFSTLEIQRTEQGDSAMYLCASSLAGRGGSSYNSPLHFGNGTRLTVT.